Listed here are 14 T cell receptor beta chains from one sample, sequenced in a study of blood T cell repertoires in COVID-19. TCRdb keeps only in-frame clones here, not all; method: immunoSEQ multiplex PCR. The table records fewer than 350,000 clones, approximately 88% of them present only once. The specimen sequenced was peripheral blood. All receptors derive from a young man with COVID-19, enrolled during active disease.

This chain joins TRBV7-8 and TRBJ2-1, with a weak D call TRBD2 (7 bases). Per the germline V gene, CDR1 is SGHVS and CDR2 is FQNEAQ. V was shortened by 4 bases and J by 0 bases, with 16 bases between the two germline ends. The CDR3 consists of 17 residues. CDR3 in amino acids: CASSSLPRGASYNEQFF. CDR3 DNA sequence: TGTGCCAGCAGCTCTTTGCCTCGGGGGGCCTCCTACAATGAGCAGTTCTTC.

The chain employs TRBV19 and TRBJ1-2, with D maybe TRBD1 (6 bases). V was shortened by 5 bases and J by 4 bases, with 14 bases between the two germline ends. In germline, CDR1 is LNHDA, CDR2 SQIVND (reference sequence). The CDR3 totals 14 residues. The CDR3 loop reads CASSVKGGTYGYTF. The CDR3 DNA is TGTGCCAGTAGTGTTAAGGGGGGGACCTATGGCTACACCTTC.

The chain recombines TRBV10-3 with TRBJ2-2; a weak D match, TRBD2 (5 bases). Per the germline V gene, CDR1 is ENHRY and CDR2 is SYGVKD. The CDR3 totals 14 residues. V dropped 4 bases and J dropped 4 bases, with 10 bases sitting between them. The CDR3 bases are TGTGCCATCAGTGCCCTAGCAGGCACCGGGGAGCTGTTTTTT. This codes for CAISALAGTGELFF.

CDR3 loop: CASSPNLAQAPYEQYF. The CDR3 bases are TGTGCCAGCAGCCCTAACCTAGCGCAAGCGCCCTACGAGCAGTACTTC. The rearrangement links TRBV11-2 to TRBJ2-7, with D perhaps TRBD2 (6 bases). The CDR3 spans 16 residues. CDR1 is SGHAT, CDR2 FQNNGV, per germline. Trimming removed 5 bases from V and 2 bases from J, with 19 bases in between. The full variable domain, completed using reference TRBV11-2 and TRBJ2-7, is EAGVAQSPRYKIIEKRQSVAFWCNPISGHATLYWYQQILGQGPKLLIQFQNNGVVDDSQLPKDRFSAERLKGVDSTLKIQPAKLEDSAVYLCASSPNLAQAPYEQYFGPGTRLTVT.

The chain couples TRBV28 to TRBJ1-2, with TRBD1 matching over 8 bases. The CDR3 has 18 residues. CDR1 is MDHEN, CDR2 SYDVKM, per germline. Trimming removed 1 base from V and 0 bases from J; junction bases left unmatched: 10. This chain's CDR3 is CASSLLDRARGSNYGYTF. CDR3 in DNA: TGTGCCAGCAGTTTATTGGACAGGGCTCGGGGGTCTAACTATGGCTACACCTTC.

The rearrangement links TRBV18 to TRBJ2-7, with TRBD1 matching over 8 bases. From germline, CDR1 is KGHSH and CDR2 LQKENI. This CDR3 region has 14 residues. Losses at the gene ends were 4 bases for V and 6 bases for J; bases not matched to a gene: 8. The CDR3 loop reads CASSQRQGASEQYF. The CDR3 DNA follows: TGTGCCAGCTCACAGAGGCAGGGGGCTAGCGAGCAGTACTTC. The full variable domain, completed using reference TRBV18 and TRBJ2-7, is NAGVMQNPRHLVRRRGQEARLRCSPMKGHSHVYWYRQLPEEGLKFMVYLQKENIIDESGMPKERFSAEFPKEGPSILRIQQVVRGDSAAYFCASSQRQGASEQYFGPGTRLTVT.

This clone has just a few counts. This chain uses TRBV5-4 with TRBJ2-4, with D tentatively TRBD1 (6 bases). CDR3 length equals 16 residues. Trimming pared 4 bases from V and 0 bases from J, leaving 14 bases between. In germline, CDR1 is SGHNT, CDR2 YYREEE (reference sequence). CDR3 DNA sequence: TGTGCCAGCAGCCAGACAGGTTCCTTAGCCAAAAACATTCAGTACTTC. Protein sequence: CASSQTGSLAKNIQYF.

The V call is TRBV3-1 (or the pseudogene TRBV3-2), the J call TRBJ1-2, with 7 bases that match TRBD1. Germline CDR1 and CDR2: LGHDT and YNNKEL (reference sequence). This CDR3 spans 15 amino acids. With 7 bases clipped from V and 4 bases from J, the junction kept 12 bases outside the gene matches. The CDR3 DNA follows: TGTGCCAGCAATCCCCGTCGCGGACAGGTCTATGGCTACACCTTC. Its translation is CASNPRRGQVYGYTF.

This chain's CDR3 is CASSSAGTGGNTIYF. In DNA, the CDR3 is TGTGCCAGCAGCTCCGCCGGGACAGGGGGAAACACCATATATTTT. The chain is built from TRBV9 and TRBJ1-3, with TRBD1 identical over 9 bases. The CDR3 contains 15 residues. Germline V gives CDR1 SGDLS, CDR2 YYNGEE. Trimming at V came to 4 bases and at J to 4 bases, leaving 6 bases not matched to a gene. The complete variable domain, with remaining parts taken from reference TRBV9 and TRBJ1-3, reads DSGVTQTPKHLITATGQRVTLRCSPRSGDLSVYWYQQSLDQGLQFLIQYYNGEERAKGNILERFSAQQFPDLHSELNLSSLELGDSALYFCASSSAGTGGNTIYFGEGSWLTVV.

CDR3 region: CASSIGETSNQPQHF. The CDR3 DNA is TGTGCCAGTAGTATCGGGGAGACCAGCAATCAGCCCCAGCATTTT. This rearrangement joins TRBV19 to TRBJ1-5, with unresolved D. From germline, CDR1 is LNHDA and CDR2 SQIVND (reference sequence). V was pared by 3 bases and J by 1 base, with 10 bases between. This CDR3 is 15 amino acids long.

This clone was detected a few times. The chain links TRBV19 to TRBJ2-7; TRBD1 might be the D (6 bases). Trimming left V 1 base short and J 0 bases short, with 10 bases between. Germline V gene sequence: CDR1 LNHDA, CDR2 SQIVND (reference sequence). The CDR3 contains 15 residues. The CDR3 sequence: CASSIVDSTSYEQYF. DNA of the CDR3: TGTGCCAGTAGTATAGTGGACAGTACCTCCTACGAGCAGTACTTC.

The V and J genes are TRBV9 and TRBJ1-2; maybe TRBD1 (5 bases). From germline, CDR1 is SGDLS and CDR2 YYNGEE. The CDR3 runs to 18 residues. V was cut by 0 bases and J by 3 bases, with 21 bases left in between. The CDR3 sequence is CASSVGVQAGRTYYGYTF. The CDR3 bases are TGTGCCAGCAGCGTAGGAGTACAGGCGGGGCGGACATACTATGGCTACACCTTC.

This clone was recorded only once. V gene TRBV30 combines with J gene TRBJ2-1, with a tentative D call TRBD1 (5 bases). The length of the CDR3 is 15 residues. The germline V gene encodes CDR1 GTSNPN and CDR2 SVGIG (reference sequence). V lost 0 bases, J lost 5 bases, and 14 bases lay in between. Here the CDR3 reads CAWSVPPRVHNEQFF. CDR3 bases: TGTGCCTGGAGTGTCCCCCCCAGGGTCCACAATGAGCAGTTCTTC. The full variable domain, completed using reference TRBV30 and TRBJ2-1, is SQTIHQWPATLVQPVGSPLSLECTVEGTSNPNLYWYRQAAGRGLQLLFYSVGIGQISSEVPQNLSASRPQDRQFILSSKKLLLSDSGFYLCAWSVPPRVHNEQFFGPGTRLTVL.

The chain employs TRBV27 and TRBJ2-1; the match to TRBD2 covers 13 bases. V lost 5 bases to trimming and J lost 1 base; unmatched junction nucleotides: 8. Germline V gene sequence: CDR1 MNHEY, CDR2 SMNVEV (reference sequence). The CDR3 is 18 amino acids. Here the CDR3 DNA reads TGTGCCAGCAGTCTGGGACTAGCGGGACCCCTATCCTACAATGAGCAGTTCTTC. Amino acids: CASSLGLAGPLSYNEQFF.